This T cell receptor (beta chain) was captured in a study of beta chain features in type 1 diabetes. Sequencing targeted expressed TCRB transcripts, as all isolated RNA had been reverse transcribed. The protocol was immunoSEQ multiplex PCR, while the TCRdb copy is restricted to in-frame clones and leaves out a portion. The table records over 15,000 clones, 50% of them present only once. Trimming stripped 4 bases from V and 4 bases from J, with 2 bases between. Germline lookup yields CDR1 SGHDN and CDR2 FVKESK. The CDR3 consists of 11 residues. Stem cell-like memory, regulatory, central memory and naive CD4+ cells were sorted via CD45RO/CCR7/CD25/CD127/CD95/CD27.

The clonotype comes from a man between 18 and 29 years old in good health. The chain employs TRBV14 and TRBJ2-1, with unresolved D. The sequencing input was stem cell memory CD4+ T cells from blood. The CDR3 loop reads CASSLYNEQFF. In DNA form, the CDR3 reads TGTGCCAGCAGCCTATACAATGAGCAGTTCTTC.